Listed here are 14 T cell receptor beta chains from one sample, sequenced in a study of CD8 T cells in Susac syndrome. Reverse transcription used roughly 0.5 to 1 ug RNA and random hexamers. TCRdb re-called the immunoSEQ multiplex PCR reads with MiXCR, one entry per CDR3 protein. The sample consists of some 130,000 distinct CDR3 sequences, about 94% of them appearing once. The specimen sequenced was CD4+ T cells from PBMCs. These receptors all stem from a human donor with multiple sclerosis.

This sequence joins TRBV6-6 and TRBJ1-6, with D perhaps matching TRBD1 (5 bases). Deletions cut 4 bases from V and 5 bases from J, with 12 bases between. The CDR3 is 15 residues long. Germline V gives CDR1 MNHNY, CDR2 SVGAGI (reference sequence). The CDR3 DNA reads as TGTGCCAGCAGTTGTTGGACAAGGGATAATTCACCCCTCCACTTT. Translating gives CASSCWTRDNSPLHF.

This chain links TRBV20-1 with TRBJ1-3; no reliable D call. Trimming stripped 0 bases from V and 0 bases from J, with 3 bases between. This CDR3 comprises 13 residues. The germline V gene has CDR1 DFQATT and CDR2 SNEGSKA (reference sequence). The CDR3 loop is CSARENSGNTIYF. The CDR3 DNA is TGCAGTGCTAGAGAGAACTCTGGAAACACCATATATTTT.

This chain uses TRBV12-3 or TRBV12-4 with TRBJ1-4; D remains unclear. The V end was cut by 2 bases, the J end by 2 bases, with 3 bases between. The CDR3 covers 13 residues. DNA of the CDR3: TGTGCCAGCAGTTTATCGACTAATGAAAAACTGTTTTTT. Encoded protein: CASSLSTNEKLFF.

The V and J genes are TRBV6-5 and TRBJ1-2, with 7 bases matching TRBD1. This CDR3 region has 13 residues. The germline V gene encodes CDR1 MNHEY and CDR2 SVGAGI. V lost 2 bases and J lost 5; bases outside the gene matches: 2. CDR3 loop: CASSYRDSYGYTF. The CDR3 nucleotides read TGTGCCAGCAGTTACCGGGACAGTTATGGCTACACCTTC.

This chain uses TRBV3-1 with TRBJ2-1, with 11 nucleotides matching TRBD2. V lost 2 bases, J lost 3 bases, and 0 bases stayed unmatched. Per germline, CDR1 LGHDT and CDR2 YNNKEL (reference sequence). The CDR3 sequence is 15 residues long. The CDR3 sequence is CASSQTSGSYNEQFF. The CDR3 DNA sequence: TGTGCCAGCAGCCAAACTAGCGGGAGCTACAATGAGCAGTTCTTC.

The chain recombines TRBV9 with TRBJ2-5; possible D gene TRBD2, 6 bases. The CDR3 contains 15 residues. V was cut by 3 bases and J by 5 bases, with 17 bases left in between. Looked up from germline, CDR1 is SGDLS and CDR2 is YYNGEE. The CDR3 spells CASSALGTSLETQYF. CDR3 DNA sequence: TGTGCCAGCAGCGCCCTGGGAACTAGCTTGGAGACCCAGTACTTC.

The J gene is TRBJ1-2, the V gene TRBV12-3 or TRBV12-4; 10 bases line up with TRBD1. Trimming cost V 4 bases and J 4 bases; bases outside gene matches: 9. CDR3 length equals 16 residues. The CDR3 coding sequence is TGTGCCAGCAGTTGGACGTTACGGGACAGGGGCTATGGCTACACCTTC. Its translation: CASSWTLRDRGYGYTF.

This chain connects TRBV30 to TRBJ1-2; possible D gene TRBD1, 6 bases. V was clipped by 5 bases and J by 5 bases, with 15 bases between them. This CDR3 has 13 residues. Germline CDR1 is GTSNPN and CDR2 is SVGIG (reference sequence). The CDR3 region has the DNA TGTGCCTGGGCGAAACAGGGCCGGTATGGCTACACCTTC. Translating it yields CAWAKQGRYGYTF.

The V and J genes are TRBV19 and TRBJ1-2; 7 bases are a match to TRBD1. Germline assignment: CDR1 LNHDA and CDR2 SQIVND (reference sequence). After removal of 4 bases from V and 4 bases from J, the junction contained 6 bases not matched to a gene. The CDR3 totals 14 residues. The CDR3 region has the DNA TGTGCCAGTAGTACCCTCGGACAGGTCTATGGCTACACCTTC. Translating gives CASSTLGQVYGYTF.

J is TRBJ2-2 and V is TRBV6-6; the D gene could be TRBD1 or TRBD2 (5 bases each). The CDR3 consists of 14 residues. Germline CDR1 is MNHNY and CDR2 is SVGAGI (reference sequence). V gave up 11 bases and J gave up 0 bases, with 13 bases separating them. DNA for the CDR3: TGTGCCTCCCGGGGCCCTACGAACACCGGGGAGCTGTTTTTT. It codes for CASRGPTNTGELFF.

The chain couples TRBV9 to TRBJ2-1; 8 nucleotides align to TRBD2. The germline V gene has CDR1 SGDLS and CDR2 YYNGEE. With V trimmed by 0 bases and J by 9 bases, 8 bases remained unmatched. The CDR3 runs 15 residues. This CDR3 is CASSVGAGVSSEQFF. The DNA for the CDR3 is TGTGCCAGCAGCGTAGGAGCGGGAGTGTCGAGTGAGCAGTTCTTC. Supplemented by reference TRBV9 and TRBJ2-1, the full variable domain reads DSGVTQTPKHLITATGQRVTLRCSPRSGDLSVYWYQQSLDQGLQFLIQYYNGEERAKGNILERFSAQQFPDLHSELNLSSLELGDSALYFCASSVGAGVSSEQFFGPGTRLTVL.

The V call is TRBV12-5, the J call TRBJ2-7; no definite D call. The germline V gene has CDR1 LGHNT and CDR2 FRNRAP. Trimming left V 2 bases short and J 2 bases short, with 16 bases between. CDR3 length equals 16 residues. The DNA for the CDR3 is TGTGCTAGTGGTTTGCCCGCATCAGTTCCTCCCTACGAGCAGTACTTC. Amino acid sequence: CASGLPASVPPYEQYF.

V usage is TRBV5-4 and J usage is TRBJ2-2, with TRBD2 matching 10 bases. Germline CDR1 reads SGHNT; CDR2 reads YYREEE (reference sequence). The CDR3 consists of 16 residues. The V segment lost 2 bases and the J segment 3 bases; nucleotides outside the gene matches: 4. CDR3 bases: TGTGCCAGCAGCTTACAGCGGGGGGGCGACACCGGGGAGCTGTTTTTT. Translation gives CASSLQRGGDTGELFF.

The chain employs TRBV4-3 and TRBJ1-3, with a possible D match to TRBD1 (5 bases). The ends were cut back, 3 bases at V and 4 bases at J, with 16 bases in the middle. CDR1 and CDR2 from the germline V gene are LGHNA and YSLEER. There are 16 residues in the CDR3. The CDR3 is CASSQGGGVAGNTIYF. The CDR3 DNA follows: TGCGCCAGCAGCCAGGGCGGAGGGGTTGCGGGAAACACCATATATTTT.